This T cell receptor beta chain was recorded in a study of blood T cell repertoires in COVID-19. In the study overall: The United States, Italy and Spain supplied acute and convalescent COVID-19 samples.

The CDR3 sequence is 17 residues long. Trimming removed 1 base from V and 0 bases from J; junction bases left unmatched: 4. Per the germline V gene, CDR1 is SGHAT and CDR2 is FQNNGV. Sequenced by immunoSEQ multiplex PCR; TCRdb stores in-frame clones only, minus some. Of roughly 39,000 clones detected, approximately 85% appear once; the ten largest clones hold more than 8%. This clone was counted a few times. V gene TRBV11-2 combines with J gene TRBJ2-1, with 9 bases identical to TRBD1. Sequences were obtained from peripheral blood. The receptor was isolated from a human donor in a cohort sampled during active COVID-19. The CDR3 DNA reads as TGTGCCAGCAGCTTAGGAACAGGGGGCGTCTCCTACAATGAGCAGTTCTTC. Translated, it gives CASSLGTGGVSYNEQFF.